Listed below are T cell receptor beta chains from one sample, sequenced in a study of Graves' ophthalmopathy and Graves' hyperthyroidism. One entry per CDR3 protein results from TCRdb running MiXCR on the multiplex PCR reads. The table records about 220,000 distinct CDR3 sequences, about 22% of them present only once. The sequencing sample was made of peripheral blood. These receptors came from a woman aged 50 to 60 with Graves' ophthalmopathy. The CDR3 runs from the conserved cysteine through the conserved F or W. A D gene is named only where the DNA matches it firmly. Some rows mark clone size as missing; the rest say once, few, many or name a class of expanded clone.

clone size,V gene,CDR3 length,J gene,D gene,CDR3 DNA,CDR3 protein
many,TRBV24-1,15,TRBJ2-2,.,TGTGCCACCAGTGATCCTGCAGGTGCCGCCGGGGAGCTGTTTTTT,CATSDPAGAAGELFF
many,TRBV5-1,13,TRBJ1-1,TRBD1,TGCGCCAGCAGCATACAGGGGTGGACTGAAGCTTTCTTT,CASSIQGWTEAFF
many,TRBV6-5,15,TRBJ1-5,.,TGTGCCAGCAGTTACTATTCAGGGGACCATCAGCCCCAGCATTTT,CASSYYSGDHQPQHF
many,TRBV30,12,TRBJ1-1,.,TGTGCCTGGAGTGTAGGGGGGGGATCAGCTTTCTTT,CAWSVGGGSAFF
many,TRBV9,16,TRBJ1-1,TRBD1,TGTGCCAGCAGCGTAGGTCCGGGACAGGGAAGTGGTGAAGCTTTCTTT,CASSVGPGQGSGEAFF
once,TRBV4-1,15,TRBJ2-7,.,TGCGCCAGCAGCCAAGGTGTTTGGGAGTTCGGGGTTTTATACTTC,CASSQGVWEFGVLYF
.,TRBV9,17,TRBJ2-6,.,TGTGCCAGCAGCGTAGGTGGGGGGGGCGCTGGGGCCAACGTCCTGACTTTC,CASSVGGGGAGANVLTF
many,TRBV19,16,TRBJ1-5,TRBD1,TGTGCCAGTATATCGCTACAGGGGGCGGGAGGTCAGCCCCAGCATTTT,CASISLQGAGGQPQHF
many,TRBV20-1,14,TRBJ2-7,.,TGCAGTGCTAGAGCTGTGCCCAGCAGCTACGAGCAGTACTTC,CSARAVPSSYEQYF
.,TRBV4-1,15,TRBJ2-5,.,TGCGCCAGCAGCCAAGCCTCTAGGTCCCAAGAGACCCAGTACTTC,CASSQASRSQETQYF
many,TRBV29-1,12,TRBJ1-2,.,TGCAGCGCGACAGGCAACATCTATGGCTACACCTTC,CSATGNIYGYTF
many,TRBV20-1,14,TRBJ2-2,.,TGCAGTGCTAGAGTGGCAGGGGGGACCGGGGAGCTGTTTTTT,CSARVAGGTGELFF
many,TRBV6-1,14,TRBJ2-5,TRBD2,TGTGCCAGCAGTGACGGGGGGGGACTCAAGACCCAGTACTTC,CASSDGGGLKTQYF
.,TRBV11-2,15,TRBJ2-5,.,TGTGCCAGCAGCCCTTACTTATCCATTGAGGAGACCCAGTACTTC,CASSPYLSIEETQYF
.,TRBV6-1,16,TRBJ2-5,.,TGTGCCAGCAGTCGCCGGCTTAGGGGACGGCAAGAGACCCAGTACTTC,CASSRRLRGRQETQYF
.,TRBV2,14,TRBJ1-2,.,TGTGCCAGCAGGGCTTGGGACTCAGACTATGGCTACACCTTC,CASRAWDSDYGYTF
few,TRBV2,14,TRBJ2-2,.,TGTGCCAGCAGCATAGACACAAACACCGGGGAGCTGTTTTTT,CASSIDTNTGELFF
many,TRBV20-1,15,TRBJ1-5,.,TGCAGTGCTAGCGGGTGGGGAAGGGGCAATCAGCCCCAGCATTTT,CSASGWGRGNQPQHF
many,TRBV6-4,17,TRBJ1-1,TRBD1,TGTGCCAGCAGTCCCGGCGGGACAGGGTTCCGGGCTTATGAAGCTTTCTTT,CASSPGGTGFRAYEAFF
many,TRBV5-1,14,TRBJ1-1,.,TGCGCCAGCAGCCAACCGACAGTTAACACTGAAGCTTTCTTT,CASSQPTVNTEAFF
many,TRBV19,14,TRBJ1-3,.,TGTGCCAGTAGTATGGGGGGCCAAGGAAACACCATATATTTT,CASSMGGQGNTIYF
few,TRBV5-1,17,TRBJ1-2,TRBD1,TGCGCCAGCAGCTTGTCGACAGGGGGCTTCGCTAACTATGGCTACACCTTC,CASSLSTGGFANYGYTF
.,TRBV29-1,15,TRBJ2-7,.,TGCAGCGCAAGGGGGAGGGACGGAGACTTCTACGAGCAGTACTTC,CSARGRDGDFYEQYF
.,TRBV20-1,13,TRBJ2-5,.,TGCAGTGCTCCGGGACATACTCAAGAGACCCAGTACTTC,CSAPGHTQETQYF
.,TRBV12-5,13,TRBJ2-7,.,TGTGCTAGTGGTTTACAGGATTTCTACGAGCAGTACTTC,CASGLQDFYEQYF
many,TRBV9,17,TRBJ2-6,.,TGTGCCAGCAGCCCGATGCCACCAGGGTCTGGGGCCAACGTCCTGACTTTC,CASSPMPPGSGANVLTF
many,TRBV12-3/TRBV12-4,15,TRBJ2-2,TRBD2,TGTGCCAGCAGGCGAGCGGGAGTGGAGACCGGGGAGCTGTTTTTT,CASRRAGVETGELFF
many,TRBV30,14,TRBJ1-6,.,TGTGCCTGGGGGCCGGGACTTACTAATTCACCCCTCCACTTT,CAWGPGLTNSPLHF
.,TRBV2,14,TRBJ1-1,.,TGTGCCAGCAGTGACCCCCAGGAGAACACTGAAGCTTTCTTT,CASSDPQENTEAFF
many,TRBV6-1,15,TRBJ2-7,TRBD2,TGTGCCAGCAGTGCTGGGGCGGGAGGGCAATACGAGCAGTACTTC,CASSAGAGGQYEQYF
many,TRBV6-5,12,TRBJ1-1,.,TGTGCCAGCAGCTTTTCGGGGGCTGAAGCTTTCTTT,CASSFSGAEAFF
.,TRBV24-1,16,TRBJ2-2,TRBD1,TGTGCCACCAGTGATCCGGGACAGGGTCTTTCCGGGGAGCTGTTTTTT,CATSDPGQGLSGELFF
many,TRBV12-5,13,TRBJ2-5,TRBD1,TGTGCTAGTGCCAGGGACAGGGAAGAGACCCAGTACTTC,CASARDREETQYF
.,TRBV6-1,13,TRBJ1-1,TRBD1,TGTGCCAGCAGTGGAGCTCGGGACAGCCGGGCTTGCTTT,CASSGARDSRACF
.,TRBV12-3/TRBV12-4,17,TRBJ1-1,.,TGTGCCAGCAGTATAAGCAAGCAGGGGCACAGGTACACTGAAGCTTTCTTT,CASSISKQGHRYTEAFF
many,TRBV7-9,13,TRBJ1-5,.,TGTGCCAGCAGCTTAGATAGCTATCAGCCCCAGCATTTT,CASSLDSYQPQHF
.,TRBV6-1,12,TRBJ1-1,.,TGTGCCAGCAGTGTTCGGCCTATAACTTCTTTCTTT,CASSVRPITSFF
many,TRBV25-1,17,TRBJ2-2,TRBD1,TGTGCCAGCAGTGAAGACCCCGGGACAGGGAGGGCCGGGGAGCTGTTTTTT,CASSEDPGTGRAGELFF
many,TRBV12-3/TRBV12-4,11,TRBJ1-1,.,TGTGCCAGCAGTACGCGGTTTGAAGCTTTCTTT,CASSTRFEAFF
.,TRBV30,14,TRBJ2-7,TRBD1,TGTGCCTGGAAGCGGGACAGGGGGCAATACGAGCAGTACTTC,CAWKRDRGQYEQYF
many,TRBV28,14,TRBJ1-6,.,TGTGCCAGCAGTTTATGGGTCACCCATTCACCCCTCCACTTT,CASSLWVTHSPLHF
many,TRBV29-1,14,TRBJ2-7,TRBD1,TGCAGCGTTGAAATGGGACAGGTGGACTACGAGCAGTACTTC,CSVEMGQVDYEQYF